This TCR beta chain originates from a study of T cell responses to AZD1222 COVID-19 vaccine. General observations from the study: Researchers took repertoire samples only after the peak T cell response had come. At 160-218 and 743-854, vaccine-associated CD4 TCRs were dominant, and they spanned spike.

The table came from immunoSEQ multiplex PCR; TCRdb's copy has only in-frame clones and leaves some out. The data show 150,000 to 200,000 clones, 92% seen once. Comment on this clone: The antigen is undetermined.

Germline V CDR1 and CDR2: MGHRA, YSYEKL. This CDR3 is built from 15 residues. V was pared by 0 bases and J by 7 bases, with 15 bases between. This TCR came from an adult in good health. The V call is TRBV4-1, the J call TRBJ1-1; D ambiguous. Sequenced here: peripheral blood, sampled on day 0 of AZD1222 vaccination. The CDR3 DNA is TGCGCCAGCAGCCAAGATCTTTCAGGTAGAAATGAAGCTTTCTTT. Its translation: CASSQDLSGRNEAFF.